This T cell receptor beta chain originates from a study of CXCR3-negative and CXCR3-positive naive CD8 T cells. Broader study findings: CXCR3-positive naive cells had more hydrophobic TRB CDR3s than CXCR3-negative naive cells.

CD45RO-CCR7+CD27+CD95- cells counted as naive CD8+ T cells. UMI-tagged TRB cDNA libraries were built via 5' RACE. Using the 5' RACE reads, TCRdb records one entry per CDR3 protein without DNA. The sample data list approximately 100,000 distinct CDR3 sequences. The CDR3 consists of 15 residues. Germline V gives CDR1 DFQATT, CDR2 SNEGSKA (reference sequence). Notes on this clonotype: Its target is unknown.

The sequencing sample was made of naive CXCR3+ CD8+ T cells from blood. Subset indicated: CD45RO-CCR7+CD27+CD95- naive CD8+ T cells expressing CXCR3 (TNR3+). The TCR was taken from a human donor in good health. Some clones in this sample may be carry-over from other donors' samples. The rearrangement uses TRBV20-1 and TRBJ2-7; TCRdb's D gene call, TRBD2, goes unchecked for lack of DNA. The CDR3 sequence: CSARSVTSGVYEQYF.